The clone carrying this TCR beta chain was seen a few times. Its target is unknown. Each of the donors had about 9.9 milliliters of peripheral blood drawn into EDTA-treated Vacutainer tubes. It was with a sample-barcoded 5' primer and a J-beta primer mix that a second PCR of about 6 to 12 cycles was run. TCRdb itself ran the 5' RACE reads through MiXCR, one entry per CDR3 protein. The table lists about 780,000 distinct CDR3 sequences, 62% of them singletons. The sample comes from a study of blood T cells in healthy people across ages. Trimming removed 2 bases from V and 0 bases from J, with 6 bases in between. The germline CDR1 and CDR2 sequences are SGHVS and FQNEAQ. This CDR3 has 14 residues. Overall study results and limits: Samples with more naive T cells showed higher observed beta diversity. Estimates of diversity drawn from one million T cells were considered underestimates.

The chain combines TRBV7-8 with TRBJ2-3; no reliable D call. Specimen: blood. This TCR was sampled from a young man in good health. CDR3 in amino acids: CASSLIYSTDTQYF. Written as DNA, the CDR3 is TGTGCCAGCAGCTTAATATACAGCACAGATACGCAGTATTTT. Full variable domain (rest looked up from reference TRBV7-8 and TRBJ2-3): GAGVSQSPRYKVAKRGQDVALRCDPISGHVSLFWYQQALGQGPEFLTYFQNEAQLDKSGLPSDRFFAERPEGSVSTLKIQRTQQEDSAVYLCASSLIYSTDTQYFGPGTRLTVL.